This T cell receptor beta chain was sequenced in a study of shared clonotypes between healthy human individuals. The study's findings and limits: An expected dependence of interdonor clonotype sharing on sequencing depth was noted.

Template amounts of 250 to 350 ng DNA, tens of thousands of T cell genomes, were employed in unsorted PBMC replicate PCRs. TCRdb's copy holds only in-frame clones and misses some; the assay was immunoSEQ multiplex PCR. The data contain approximately 470,000 clones, almost 80% of them seen just once; the ten biggest clones take up about 11%. This clone has a handful of counts. Its target is not known. Sequenced material: PBMCs. This receptor was identified in a woman between 40 and 55 years old in good health. Some clones in this sample may be carry-over from other donors' samples.

Here the CDR3 DNA reads TGTGCCACCCTCGCGTCCCGGGGGAATGAAAAACTGTTTTTT. This sequence encodes CATLASRGNEKLFF. This chain connects TRBV6-1 to TRBJ1-4, with D perhaps matching TRBD1 (5 bases). V shed 10 bases and J shed 5 bases, with 17 bases lying between them. Per the germline V gene, CDR1 is MNHNS and CDR2 is SASEGT. CDR3 length: 14 residues.